This T cell receptor (beta chain) was captured in a study of Ad26.COV2.S vaccination and SARS-CoV-2 variants. Whole-study results and caveats: Placebo recipients and vaccine recipients were similar in non-spike TCR breadth. The TCR breadth and depth analyses may have produced an underestimate of total T cell responses.

Germline CDR1 reads SGHTA; CDR2 reads FQGNSA. Trimming removed 6 bases from V and 7 bases from J; junction bases left unmatched: 8. The CDR3 is 14 residues long. Sequencing was performed with immunoSEQ multiplex PCR; in TCRdb, only in-frame clones are kept and a portion is missing. This table has about 260,000 clones, roughly 89% appearing once. To note about this clone: Its matching antigen is unknown.

The treatment is: around 19 received Ad26.COV2.S at low or high dose, single or two shots; 5 received placebo; per-sample allocation not given. Vaccine and placebo recipients were sampled on day 63 after the first injection. The material sequenced was peripheral blood, taken in a trial of Ad26.COV2.S vaccine versus placebo. This receptor was obtained from a person between 18 and 60 years old who received the Ad26.COV2.S COVID-19 vaccine or a placebo. The chain carries TRBV7-2 and TRBJ1-4, with 7 bases matching TRBD1. DNA for the CDR3: TGTGCCAGCAGTCCAACAGGGGCGGGTGAAAAACTGTTTTTT. This gives the protein CASSPTGAGEKLFF.